This passage covers 21 T cell receptor beta chains from one sample sequenced in a study of cytomegalovirus exposure and HLA in healthy donors. The PCR was carried out with 60 Vbeta primers and 13 Jbeta primers. Sequencing used immunoSEQ multiplex PCR; TCRdb keeps in-frame clones, though not all of them. The sample holds 120,000 to 150,000 clones; 78% are singletons and the top ten take over 2.5%. Source material: PBMCs. These receptor sequences come from a male donor in good health and CMV-seronegative.

The V gene is TRBV19, the J gene TRBJ2-3, with TRBD2 identical over 12 bases. Unmatched junction bases numbered 7, after V lost 5 bases and J lost 1 base. Looked up from germline, CDR1 is LNHDA and CDR2 is SQIVND (reference sequence). The CDR3 contains 17 residues. The CDR3 spells CASSPHRLAGGTDTQYF. Written as DNA, the CDR3 is TGTGCCAGTAGTCCTCACCGACTAGCGGGGGGCACAGATACGCAGTATTTT.

This clone was detected a few times. The chain couples TRBV9 to TRBJ2-3; 11 positions match TRBD2. Germline CDR1 reads SGDLS; CDR2 reads YYNGEE. The CDR3 is 19 residues long. J was trimmed by 1 base and V by 4 bases; bases with no gene match: 14. The DNA of the CDR3 is TGTGCCAGCAGCTTCAGACTAGCGGGGTTACTTGGTGGCACAGATACGCAGTATTTT. It translates to CASSFRLAGLLGGTDTQYF.

The CDR3 here is CSVVGQVQETQYF. The CDR3 DNA sequence: TGCAGCGTGGTAGGACAGGTCCAAGAGACCCAGTACTTC. The genes are TRBV29-1 and TRBJ2-5, with TRBD1 identical over 7 bases. Per germline, CDR1 SQVTM and CDR2 ANQGSEA. This CDR3 is built from 13 residues. J was trimmed by 1 base and V by 6 bases; bases with no gene match: 5. The whole variable domain, remainder taken from reference TRBV29-1 and TRBJ2-5, is SAVISQKPSRDICQRGTSLTIQCQVDSQVTMMFWYRQQPGQSLTLIATANQGSEATYESGFVIDKFPISRPNLTFSTLTVSNMSPEDSSIYLCSVVGQVQETQYFGPGTRLLVL.

V and J are TRBV10-3 and TRBJ1-1; D might be TRBD1 (5 bases). V lost 6 bases to trimming and J lost 1 base, with 6 bases between them. Germline V gives CDR1 ENHRY, CDR2 SYGVKD. This CDR3 is built from 12 residues. The CDR3 sequence: CAIRTENTEAFF. The CDR3 DNA sequence: TGTGCCATCAGGACAGAGAACACTGAAGCTTTCTTT.

A note on this clone: A junction end diverges from the germline sequence, so it may reflect a read error. The chain joins TRBV18 to TRBJ1-2, with unresolved D. The CDR3 covers 12 residues. The V gene's germline CDR1 is KGHSH and CDR2 LQKENI. CDR3: CASSQTGRHFSF. The CDR3 bases are TGTGCCAGCTCACAAACCGGGAGGCATTTTTCCTTC. Full variable domain (remainder filled in from reference TRBV18 and TRBJ1-2): NAGVMQNPRHLVRRRGQEARLRCSPMKGHSHVYWYRQLPEEGLKFMVYLQKENIIDESGMPKERFSAEFPKEGPSILRIQQVVRGDSAAYFCASSQTGRHFSFGSGTRLTVV.

The V gene is TRBV5-1, the J gene TRBJ2-2, with 8 nucleotides matching TRBD2. Losses at the gene ends were 4 bases for V and 7 bases for J; bases not matched to a gene: 9. The CDR3 is made up of 15 amino acids. Germline V gene data show CDR1 as SGHRS and CDR2 as YFSETQ. DNA for the CDR3: TGCGCCAGCAGCCCGACGACTAGCGCGGTCGGGGAGCTGTTTTTT. Translating it yields CASSPTTSAVGELFF.

CDR3 in DNA: TGTGCCAGCAGTGGATCGGCGGGCAATCAGCCCCAGCATTTT. Amino acid sequence: CASSGSAGNQPQHF. The J gene is TRBJ1-5, the V gene TRBV6-1; D is unclear. Germline CDR1 and CDR2: MNHNS and SASEGT. V was shortened by 4 bases and J by 2 bases, with 9 bases between the two germline ends. The CDR3 extends over 14 amino acids.

V usage is TRBV27 and J usage is TRBJ1-5; 8 bases match TRBD1. Trimming cost V 7 bases and J 3 bases; bases outside gene matches: 2. The CDR3 is 13 amino acids. Germline V gene sequence: CDR1 MNHEY, CDR2 SMNVEV (reference sequence). CDR3 coding DNA: TGTGCCAGCATGGACAGGGCCAATCAGCCCCAGCATTTT. It encodes CASMDRANQPQHF.

V is TRBV9 and J is TRBJ2-1, with D perhaps matching TRBD1 (5 bases). Per germline, CDR1 SGDLS and CDR2 YYNGEE. V was cut by 2 bases and J by 7 bases, with 10 bases left in between. The CDR3 spans 13 residues. In nucleotides, the CDR3 is TGTGCCAGCAGCGTTATTCAGGGAAATGAGCAGTTCTTC. Protein: CASSVIQGNEQFF.

This clone was detected only a few times. The V gene is TRBV27, the J gene TRBJ2-3; 8 bases align to TRBD2. The CDR3 has 15 residues. Germline trimming cut 8 bases from V and 0 bases from J; bases unmatched to any gene: 7. Per the germline V gene, CDR1 is MNHEY and CDR2 is SMNVEV (reference sequence). CDR3 sequence: CASCHQRGSTDTQYF. The CDR3 DNA follows: TGTGCCAGCTGTCACCAGCGGGGGAGCACAGATACGCAGTATTTT.

The chain employs TRBV5-1 and TRBJ2-3; 14 bases match TRBD2. V shed 4 bases, J shed 3 bases, and the junction held 7 bases outside the gene matches. Germline V gene lookup returns CDR1 SGHRS and CDR2 YFSETQ. The CDR3 runs 17 residues. The CDR3 region is CASSLRGTSGRTDTQYF. The CDR3, as DNA: TGCGCCAGCAGCCTGAGAGGGACTAGCGGGAGAACAGATACGCAGTATTTT.

Details on this clone: The junction shows a germline mismatch at one end, possibly a read error. CDR3 amino acids: CSSSVIAGPKETQYF. The CDR3 DNA reads as TGTTCCAGCAGCGTGATAGCGGGGCCTAAAGAGACCCAGTACTTC. The rearrangement links TRBV7-9 to TRBJ2-5; TRBD2 matches 8 bases. Germline assignment: CDR1 SEHNR and CDR2 FQNEAQ (reference sequence). This CDR3 has 15 amino acids.

CDR3 DNA sequence: TGTGCCAGCAGCTTAGGGGCGACGGGGTCTGGAAACACCATATATTTT. The encoded protein is CASSLGATGSGNTIYF. The rearrangement joins TRBV7-8 to TRBJ1-3, with D uncertain. Germline lookup yields CDR1 SGHVS and CDR2 FQNEAQ. Trimming stripped 1 base from V and 1 base from J, with 11 bases between. This CDR3 is built from 16 residues.

The chain joins TRBV30 to TRBJ1-2, with D possibly being TRBD1 (5 bases). The CDR3 runs to 15 residues. The V and J ends lost 4 bases and 0 bases respectively, with 15 bases between them. Germline assignment: CDR1 GTSNPN and CDR2 SVGIG (reference sequence). The CDR3 spells CAWNSGGLSNYGYTF. The CDR3 region has the DNA TGTGCCTGGAACTCGGGGGGACTCTCTAACTATGGCTACACCTTC.

The chain employs TRBV5-6 and TRBJ2-1, with 9 positions matching TRBD2. The length of the CDR3 is 16 residues. Trimming cost V 4 bases and J 0 bases; bases outside gene matches: 5. CDR1 is SGHDT and CDR2 is YYEEEE in the germline V gene. The CDR3 reads CASSVGLAGSYNEQFF. DNA for the CDR3: TGTGCCAGCAGCGTGGGACTAGCCGGCTCCTACAATGAGCAGTTCTTC.

The rearrangement links TRBV4-1 to TRBJ1-5, with D perhaps TRBD1 (6 bases). Per germline, CDR1 MGHRA and CDR2 YSYEKL. V lost 4 bases to trimming and J lost 4 bases, with 11 bases between them. There are 14 residues in the CDR3. In nucleotides, the CDR3 is TGCGCCAGCAGCCGTCCTGGACAGAATCAGCCCCAGCATTTT. The encoded protein is CASSRPGQNQPQHF.

V gene TRBV7-2 combines with J gene TRBJ2-5; D is possibly TRBD2 (6 bases). From germline, CDR1 is SGHTA and CDR2 FQGNSA. Trimming removed 3 bases from V and 9 bases from J, with 17 bases in between. The CDR3 is 14 amino acids. Here the CDR3 reads CASSFERDSMAQYF. The CDR3 DNA reads as TGTGCCAGCAGCTTCGAACGGGACTCCATGGCCCAGTACTTC.

This rearrangement joins TRBV27 to TRBJ1-5; D perhaps matches TRBD1 (6 bases). Germline CDR1 reads MNHEY; CDR2 reads SMNVEV (reference sequence). V gave up 6 bases and J gave up 5 bases, with 20 bases separating them. This CDR3 spans 16 amino acids. Here the CDR3 reads CASRVRATGVHQPQHF. The CDR3 coding sequence is TGTGCCAGCAGAGTCCGCGCGACAGGAGTCCATCAGCCCCAGCATTTT.

The table lists this clone with a few counts. V usage is TRBV27 and J usage is TRBJ1-1; 9 bases map to TRBD1. Germline CDR1 MNHEY, CDR2 SMNVEV (reference sequence). After removal of 5 bases from V and 1 base from J, the junction contained 11 bases not matched to a gene. This CDR3 region has 17 residues. CDR3 sequence reads: CASSDTGTGYSNTEAFF. As DNA, the CDR3 is TGTGCCAGCAGTGACACCGGGACAGGGTACTCGAACACTGAAGCTTTCTTT.

The chain has TRBV29-1 and TRBJ1-2; 8 nucleotides match TRBD1. Looked up from germline, CDR1 is SQVTM and CDR2 is ANQGSEA. The CDR3 extends over 13 amino acids. With V trimmed by 3 bases and J by 2 bases, 2 bases remained unmatched. CDR3 coding DNA: TGCAGCGTTGAGACAGGGGACAACTATGGCTACACCTTC. Protein product: CSVETGDNYGYTF.

The rearrangement uses TRBV4-1 and TRBJ2-1; the D gene is possibly TRBD1 (5 bases). Germline CDR1 and CDR2: MGHRA and YSYEKL. Trimming shortened V by 2 bases and J by 7 bases, and 15 bases separated the two germline ends. The CDR3 consists of 15 residues. This CDR3 reads CASSQSGMSANEQFF. CDR3 coding DNA: TGCGCCAGCAGCCAATCAGGGATGAGTGCGAATGAGCAGTTCTTC.